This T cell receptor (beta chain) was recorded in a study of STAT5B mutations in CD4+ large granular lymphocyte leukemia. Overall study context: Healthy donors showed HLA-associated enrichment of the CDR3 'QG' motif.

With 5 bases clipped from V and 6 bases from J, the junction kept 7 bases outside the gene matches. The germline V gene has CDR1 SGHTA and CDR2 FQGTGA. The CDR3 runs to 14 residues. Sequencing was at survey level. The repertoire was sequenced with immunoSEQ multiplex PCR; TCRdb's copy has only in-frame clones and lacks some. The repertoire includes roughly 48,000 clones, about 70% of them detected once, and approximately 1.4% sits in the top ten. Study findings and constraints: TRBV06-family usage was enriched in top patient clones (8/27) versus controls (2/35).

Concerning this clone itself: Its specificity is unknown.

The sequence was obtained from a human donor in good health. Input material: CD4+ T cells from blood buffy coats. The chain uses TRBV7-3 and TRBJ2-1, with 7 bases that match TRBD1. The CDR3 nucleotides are TGTGCCAGCAGCACCGGGACAGCCCTCAATGAGCAGTTCTTC. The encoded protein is CASSTGTALNEQFF. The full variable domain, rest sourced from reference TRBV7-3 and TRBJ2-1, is GAGVSQTPSNKVTEKGKYVELRCDPISGHTALYWYRQSLGQGPEFLIYFQGTGAADDSGLPNDRFFAVRPEGSVSTLKIQRTERGDSAVYLCASSTGTALNEQFFGPGTRLTVL.